These T cell receptor beta chains were read from a single sample in a study of OX40 agonist ivuxolimab in advanced cancers. Profiled with immunoSEQ multiplex PCR; TCRdb holds only in-frame clones, not every one. The profile covers roughly 64,000 clones, with approximately 80% appearing a single time and roughly 2.3% taken by the ten largest. The input for sequencing was CD4+ or CD8+ T cells sorted from blood, taken in a trial of the OX40 agonist ivuxolimab. Every receptor here comes from an adult with an advanced solid tumor such as melanoma, head and neck, liver or kidney cancer. CDR3s include the opening cysteine and the closing phenylalanine or tryptophan. A D gene is named only where the DNA matches it firmly. Size values are once, few and many counts, or a class for expanded clones, and some rows have none.

D gene,clone size,J gene,CDR3 length,V gene,CDR3 protein,CDR3 DNA
NA,NA,TRBJ1-5,16,TRBV19,CASSIGGTTNSQPQHF,TGTGCCAGTAGTATCGGTGGGACCACAAATAGTCAGCCCCAGCATTTT
TRBD1,NA,TRBJ1-3,15,TRBV18,CASSPGQGGGNTIYF,TGTGCCAGCTCACCGGGACAGGGAGGAGGAAACACCATATATTTT
NA,NA,TRBJ1-2,12,TRBV5-1,CASIGSDYGYTF,TGCGCCAGCATTGGGAGTGACTATGGCTACACCTTC
NA,NA,TRBJ1-2,11,TRBV30,CACTEFPGYTF,TGTGCCTGCACGGAGTTTCCTGGCTACACCTTC
NA,NA,TRBJ2-3,14,TRBV10-2,CASIRENEEDTQYF,TGCGCCAGCATTAGGGAGAATGAGGAAGATACGCAGTATTTT
TRBD2,NA,TRBJ2-5,14,TRBV5-1,CASRWTSDWETQYF,TGCGCCAGCAGGTGGACTAGCGATTGGGAGACCCAGTACTTC
NA,NA,TRBJ2-7,12,TRBV6-5,CASSPHAGEQYF,TGTGCCAGCAGTCCCCATGCGGGGGAGCAGTACTTC
TRBD2,NA,TRBJ2-5,14,TRBV4-2,CASSQGGGQETQYF,TGTGCCAGCAGCCAAGGCGGGGGGCAAGAGACCCAGTACTTC
NA,NA,TRBJ1-2,13,TRBV27,CASSYQGNYGYTF,TGTGCCAGCAGTTACCAGGGAAACTATGGCTACACCTTC
TRBD1,few,TRBJ1-4,12,TRBV29-1,CSVAQGDEKLFF,TGCAGCGTTGCACAGGGGGATGAAAAACTGTTTTTT
NA,NA,TRBJ2-3,15,TRBV18,CASSPNPGSTDTQYF,TGTGCCAGCTCACCAAACCCAGGTAGCACAGATACGCAGTATTTT
NA,NA,TRBJ1-2,12,TRBV19,CASKAGEKGYTF,TGTGCCAGTAAGGCTGGGGAGAAGGGCTACACCTTC
NA,NA,TRBJ2-5,13,TRBV11-2,CASSFSIQETQYF,TGTGCCAGCAGCTTTTCGATACAAGAGACCCAGTACTTC
NA,NA,TRBJ1-1,13,TRBV18,CASSSKTNTEAFF,TGTGCCAGCTCATCTAAAACGAACACTGAAGCTTTCTTT
NA,NA,TRBJ2-5,14,TRBV23-1,CASSQAERQETQYF,TGCGCCAGCAGTCAGGCGGAAAGGCAAGAGACCCAGTACTTC
NA,NA,TRBJ1-4,13,TRBV30,CAWSPGPEGKLFF,TGTGCCTGGAGTCCCGGGCCCGAGGGAAAACTGTTTTTT
NA,NA,TRBJ2-5,15,TRBV30,CAWNHTDSRGETQYF,TGTGCCTGGAACCATACGGACTCCAGAGGAGAGACCCAGTACTTC
NA,NA,TRBJ2-7,13,TRBV29-1,CSVAGGGFYEQYF,TGCAGCGTTGCCGGAGGGGGCTTCTACGAGCAGTACTTC
NA,NA,TRBJ1-2,15,TRBV10-3,CAISEGWLGLEGYTF,TGTGCCATCAGTGAGGGTTGGTTGGGGCTCGAGGGCTACACCTTC
TRBD1,NA,TRBJ1-2,13,TRBV30,CAWRRQGASGYTF,TGTGCCTGGAGACGACAGGGGGCGTCTGGCTACACCTTC
TRBD1,NA,TRBJ2-7,15,TRBV6-6,CASSQTRTGTYEQYF,TGTGCCAGCAGTCAGACCCGGACAGGGACCTACGAGCAGTACTTC
TRBD1,NA,TRBJ1-4,17,TRBV11-2,CASSSLRGRTTNEKLFF,TGTGCCAGCAGCTCACTCAGGGGGAGGACAACTAATGAAAAACTGTTTTTT
NA,NA,TRBJ1-5,14,TRBV11-2,CASSPDGGNQPQHF,TGTGCCAGCAGCCCCGACGGGGGAAACCAGCCCCAGCATTTT
NA,NA,TRBJ1-4,13,TRBV9,CASNRAPNEKLFF,TGTGCCAGCAACCGGGCCCCAAATGAAAAACTGTTTTTT
TRBD1,once,TRBJ2-5,20,TRBV6-1,CASSVGLRDRVFGSRETQYF,TGTGCCAGCAGTGTGGGACTCCGGGACAGGGTCTTCGGTTCAAGAGAGACCCAGTACTTC
TRBD2,NA,TRBJ2-1,13,TRBV11-3,CASSSQSGVEQFF,TGTGCCAGCAGCTCCCAAAGCGGGGTTGAGCAGTTCTTC
TRBD2,NA,TRBJ2-1,14,TRBV6-5,CASSYRLAYNEQFF,TGTGCCAGCAGTTACCGACTAGCGTACAATGAGCAGTTCTTC
NA,NA,TRBJ2-3,12,TRBV11-1,CASSLRRDTQYF,TGTGCCAGCAGCTTACGGAGAGATACGCAGTATTTT
NA,NA,TRBJ1-6,14,TRBV5-4,CASSRPDGNSPLHF,TGTGCCAGCAGCCGGCCGGACGGGAATTCACCCCTCCACTTT
NA,few,TRBJ2-7,15,TRBV7-2,CASSLHRDVSYEQYF,TGTGCCAGCAGCCTACATCGGGACGTTTCCTACGAGCAGTACTTC
TRBD1,NA,TRBJ2-5,14,TRBV18,CASSPYTGEETQYF,TGTGCCAGCTCACCATATACAGGGGAAGAGACCCAGTACTTC
NA,once,TRBJ1-3,16,TRBV19,CASTAGAGTTGNTIYF,TGTGCCAGTACCGCCGGGGCAGGAACTACCGGAAACACCATATATTTT
TRBD2,NA,TRBJ2-1,17,TRBV9,CASSVEVWAGEVNEQFF,TGTGCCAGCAGCGTAGAGGTTTGGGCGGGAGAGGTTAATGAGCAGTTCTTC
TRBD2,NA,TRBJ2-5,18,TRBV29-1,CSVEGSGTSGLLQETQYF,TGCAGCGTTGAAGGTTCCGGGACTAGCGGATTATTACAAGAGACCCAGTACTTC
NA,NA,TRBJ1-4,14,TRBV29-1,CSGRVDATNEKLFF,TGCAGCGGCAGGGTTGACGCAACTAATGAAAAACTGTTTTTT
TRBD2,once,TRBJ2-5,15,TRBV6-6,CASSFSSGSEETQYF,TGTGCCAGCAGTTTTTCTAGCGGGAGTGAAGAGACCCAGTACTTC
NA,NA,TRBJ1-2,14,TRBV7-9,CASSPSAGAYGYTF,TGTGCCAGCAGCCCGAGCGCAGGGGCCTATGGCTACACCTTC
NA,NA,TRBJ1-3,13,TRBV29-1,CSVVSQGGNTIYF,TGCAGCGTTGTATCTCAGGGTGGAAACACCATATATTTT
NA,NA,TRBJ1-5,14,TRBV19,CASSIIGENQPQHF,TGTGCCAGTAGTATAATTGGGGAGAATCAGCCCCAGCATTTT
TRBD2,NA,TRBJ2-1,15,TRBV18,CASSPQTSGSGEQFF,TGTGCCAGCTCACCCCAGACTAGCGGGAGCGGTGAGCAGTTCTTC
NA,NA,TRBJ2-7,13,TRBV19,CASSIGTESEQYF,TGTGCCAGTAGTATAGGGACAGAGTCCGAGCAGTACTTC
TRBD1,NA,TRBJ1-1,16,TRBV30,CAWSRRPGQGSTEAFF,TGTGCCTGGAGTAGGCGACCGGGACAGGGGTCCACTGAAGCTTTCTTT
NA,once,TRBJ2-5,16,TRBV21-1,CASSLRFLAGEETQYF,TGTGCCAGCAGCCTAAGGTTTCTAGCGGGGGAAGAGACCCAGTACTTC
NA,NA,TRBJ2-1,15,TRBV5-1,CASSMTTPVYNEQFF,TGCGCCAGCAGCATGACTACCCCGGTCTACAATGAGCAGTTCTTC
NA,few,TRBJ1-4,17,TRBV18,CASSRPITGRGAEKLFF,TGTGCCAGCTCACGCCCCATAACAGGGCGGGGGGCTGAAAAACTGTTTTTT
NA,NA,TRBJ1-3,14,TRBV18,CASSPPPEGNTIYF,TGTGCCAGCTCACCTCCGCCGGAGGGGAACACCATATATTTT